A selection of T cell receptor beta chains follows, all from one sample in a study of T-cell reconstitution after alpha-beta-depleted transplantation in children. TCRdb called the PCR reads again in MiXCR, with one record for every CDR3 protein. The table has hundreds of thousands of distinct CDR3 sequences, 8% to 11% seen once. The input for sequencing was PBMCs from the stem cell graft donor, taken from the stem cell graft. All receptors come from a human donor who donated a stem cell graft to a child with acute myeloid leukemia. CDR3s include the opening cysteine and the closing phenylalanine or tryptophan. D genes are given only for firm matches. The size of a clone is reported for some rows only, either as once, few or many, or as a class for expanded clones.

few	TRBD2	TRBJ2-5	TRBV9	CASSVRGGEVETQYF	TGTGCCAGCAGCGTCCGGGGGGGAGAAGTTGAGACCCAGTACTTC
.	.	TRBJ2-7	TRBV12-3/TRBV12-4	CASSLGGTFSYEQYF	TGTGCCAGCAGTTTAGGCGGGACCTTCTCCTACGAGCAGTACTTC
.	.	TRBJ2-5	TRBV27	CASSPLYQGPLGGQTQYF	TGTGCCAGCAGTCCGCTTTATCAGGGACCCCTCGGGGGGCAGACCCAGTACTTC
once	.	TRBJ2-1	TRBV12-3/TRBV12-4	CASSASAGAYNEQFF	TGTGCCAGCAGTGCTAGCGCGGGGGCATACAATGAGCAGTTCTTC
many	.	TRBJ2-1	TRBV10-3	CAISEGDEQFF	TGTGCCATCAGTGAGGGGGATGAGCAGTTCTTC
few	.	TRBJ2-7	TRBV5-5	CASSLLTNGAHEQYF	TGTGCCAGCAGCTTGTTGACTAACGGAGCCCACGAGCAGTACTTC
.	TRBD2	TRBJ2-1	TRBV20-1	CSAHPRSGRANEQFF	TGCAGTGCTCACCCTCGTAGCGGGAGGGCCAATGAGCAGTTCTTC
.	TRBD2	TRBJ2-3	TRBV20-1	CSARDLRPPGLAGPTDTQYF	TGCAGTGCTAGAGATCTCCGACCTCCGGGACTAGCGGGACCCACAGATACGCAGTATTTT
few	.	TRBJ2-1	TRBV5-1	CASSLGFRAGSYNEQFF	TGCGCCAGCAGCCTGGGGTTCAGGGCGGGCTCCTACAATGAGCAGTTCTTC
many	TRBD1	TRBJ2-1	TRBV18	CASSPVLTGGVQFF	TGTGCCAGCTCACCAGTTTTGACAGGGGGCGTGCAGTTCTTC
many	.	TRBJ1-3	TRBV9	CASSSSTGNTIYF	TGTGCCAGCAGCAGTTCTACTGGAAACACCATATATTTT